These T cell receptor beta chains were read from a single sample in a study of blood T cell repertoires in COVID-19. Here immunoSEQ multiplex PCR was the method, and the copy in TCRdb shows in-frame clones only, minus some. The data contain around 390,000 clones, 80% to 90% of them singletons. Input material: PBMCs or T cells enriched from blood (not recorded which). These TCRs come from a woman in her forties or fifties who had recovered from COVID-19. Each CDR3 is given with its conserved first and last residue. Each record gives: V gene, D gene, clone size, J gene, CDR3 DNA, CDR3 protein. The D gene is left open where the match is weak. Not all rows give a size; the values are once, few, many and, for expanded clones, a class.

V gene: TRBV30
D gene: NA
clone size: once
J gene: TRBJ1-2
CDR3 DNA: TGTGCCTGGAGTCGGGGTAACTATGGCTACACCTTC
CDR3 protein: CAWSRGNYGYTF

V gene: TRBV7-2
D gene: TRBD1
clone size: NA
J gene: TRBJ1-5
CDR3 DNA: TGTGCCAGCAGCCAGGACAGGGGCGGTCAGCCCCAGCATTTT
CDR3 protein: CASSQDRGGQPQHF

V gene: TRBV4-1
D gene: NA
clone size: few
J gene: TRBJ1-1
CDR3 DNA: TGCGCCAGCAGCCAAGTTTCTTCTATGAACACTGAAGCTTTCTTT
CDR3 protein: CASSQVSSMNTEAFF

V gene: TRBV11-2
D gene: NA
clone size: NA
J gene: TRBJ1-1
CDR3 DNA: TGTGCCAGCAGCTTGACGCGGATCACTGAAGCTTTCTTT
CDR3 protein: CASSLTRITEAFF

V gene: TRBV12-3/TRBV12-4
D gene: NA
clone size: few
J gene: TRBJ2-7
CDR3 DNA: TGTGCCAGCAGTTTAACTCCCCGATACGAGCAGTACTTC
CDR3 protein: CASSLTPRYEQYF

V gene: TRBV7-2
D gene: NA
clone size: NA
J gene: TRBJ2-2
CDR3 DNA: TGTGCCAGCAGCTTACTAGGCCCCCGGGACGGGGAGCTGTTTTTT
CDR3 protein: CASSLLGPRDGELFF

V gene: TRBV7-8
D gene: NA
clone size: NA
J gene: TRBJ1-5
CDR3 DNA: TGTGCCAGCAGCTCTCGTCCGACGGGGGGCAATCAGCCCCAGCATTTT
CDR3 protein: CASSSRPTGGNQPQHF

V gene: TRBV2
D gene: TRBD2
clone size: NA
J gene: TRBJ2-3
CDR3 DNA: TGTGCCAGCAGTGAAGGACTAGCGGGGAGCACAGATACGCAGTATTTT
CDR3 protein: CASSEGLAGSTDTQYF

V gene: TRBV27
D gene: TRBD1
clone size: few
J gene: TRBJ2-2
CDR3 DNA: TGTGCCAGCAGTTCCGAGGACAGGGCGACCGGGGAGCTGTTTTTT
CDR3 protein: CASSSEDRATGELFF

V gene: TRBV3-1/TRBV3-2
D gene: NA
clone size: NA
J gene: TRBJ2-3
CDR3 DNA: TGTGCCAGCAGACCCCACCAGGGTACGCAGTATTTT
CDR3 protein: CASRPHQGTQYF

V gene: TRBV4-1
D gene: NA
clone size: once
J gene: TRBJ1-2
CDR3 DNA: TGCGCCAGCAGCCAAGGGCTCACAGCAATCTATGGCTACACCTTC
CDR3 protein: CASSQGLTAIYGYTF

V gene: TRBV18
D gene: NA
clone size: NA
J gene: TRBJ1-2
CDR3 DNA: TGTGCCAGCTCACCTAGACCGAGCGGCATCGAAGACTATGGCTACACCTTC
CDR3 protein: CASSPRPSGIEDYGYTF

V gene: TRBV6-5
D gene: NA
clone size: NA
J gene: TRBJ1-4
CDR3 DNA: TGTGCCAGCAGTCGCTCCCGGACAGCTAATGAAAAACTGTTTTTT
CDR3 protein: CASSRSRTANEKLFF

V gene: TRBV2
D gene: TRBD1
clone size: many
J gene: TRBJ1-6
CDR3 DNA: TGTGCCAGCACCTTACAGGGGCAAAATTCACCCCTCCACTTT
CDR3 protein: CASTLQGQNSPLHF

V gene: TRBV5-1
D gene: TRBD1
clone size: NA
J gene: TRBJ2-7
CDR3 DNA: TGCGCCAGCAGCCTGGAAGGGGGCAGGGGGCGCTACGAGCAGTACTTC
CDR3 protein: CASSLEGGRGRYEQYF

V gene: TRBV27
D gene: NA
clone size: NA
J gene: TRBJ2-3
CDR3 DNA: TGTGCCAGCAGTTTTTTCGGAGACCGCACAGATACGCAGTATTTT
CDR3 protein: CASSFFGDRTDTQYF

V gene: TRBV12-3/TRBV12-4
D gene: NA
clone size: few
J gene: TRBJ2-2
CDR3 DNA: TGTGCCAGTGCTCTTATGGAGGGCGGGGAGCTGTTTTTT
CDR3 protein: CASALMEGGELFF

V gene: TRBV18
D gene: NA
clone size: few
J gene: TRBJ2-3
CDR3 DNA: TGTGCCAGCTCACCGGAGGAGGACTCCGCGGATACGCAGTATTTT
CDR3 protein: CASSPEEDSADTQYF

V gene: TRBV3-1/TRBV3-2
D gene: NA
clone size: NA
J gene: TRBJ1-2
CDR3 DNA: TGTGCCAGCAGCCAAATCCAGGGCAGTGGTGGCTACACCTTC
CDR3 protein: CASSQIQGSGGYTF

V gene: TRBV14
D gene: NA
clone size: NA
J gene: TRBJ1-2
CDR3 DNA: TGTGCCAGCAGCCAATTGGGCCCTTATGGCTACACCTTC
CDR3 protein: CASSQLGPYGYTF

V gene: TRBV30
D gene: NA
clone size: NA
J gene: TRBJ1-3
CDR3 DNA: TGTGCCTGCTTAGGACAGTCTGGAAACACCATATATTTT
CDR3 protein: CACLGQSGNTIYF

V gene: TRBV4-3
D gene: NA
clone size: NA
J gene: TRBJ1-2
CDR3 DNA: TGCGCCAGCAGCCAAGAATTAGCGTACTATGGCTACACCTTC
CDR3 protein: CASSQELAYYGYTF

V gene: TRBV2
D gene: TRBD1
clone size: few
J gene: TRBJ1-5
CDR3 DNA: TGTGCCAGCAGTGCGGGACAGGCCGCCACGGAGCCCCAGCATTTT
CDR3 protein: CASSAGQAATEPQHF

V gene: TRBV29-1
D gene: NA
clone size: NA
J gene: TRBJ1-1
CDR3 DNA: TGCAGCGTGGCGGGGGGCCTTGGGCCCACTGAAGCTTTCTTT
CDR3 protein: CSVAGGLGPTEAFF

V gene: TRBV7-9
D gene: NA
clone size: once
J gene: TRBJ2-5
CDR3 DNA: TGTGCCAGCAGCATATTGGACTTCCAAGAGACCCAGTACTTC
CDR3 protein: CASSILDFQETQYF

V gene: TRBV27
D gene: TRBD1
clone size: NA
J gene: TRBJ1-2
CDR3 DNA: TGTGCCAGCAGTTTGGCCGGGACAGGGGTCGGCTATGGCTACACCTTC
CDR3 protein: CASSLAGTGVGYGYTF

V gene: TRBV3-1/TRBV3-2
D gene: NA
clone size: NA
J gene: TRBJ2-5
CDR3 DNA: TGTGCCAGCAGCCAATATCAGGTACAAGAGACCCAGTACTTC
CDR3 protein: CASSQYQVQETQYF

V gene: TRBV27
D gene: NA
clone size: NA
J gene: TRBJ2-1
CDR3 DNA: TGTGCCAGCAGTGAGACAGGCCCGACCTACAATGAGCAGTTCTTC
CDR3 protein: CASSETGPTYNEQFF

V gene: TRBV19
D gene: NA
clone size: NA
J gene: TRBJ1-2
CDR3 DNA: TGTGCCAGTAGTATCAGCTCGGGTGGCTATGGCTACACCTTC
CDR3 protein: CASSISSGGYGYTF

V gene: TRBV5-4
D gene: TRBD1
clone size: NA
J gene: TRBJ2-1
CDR3 DNA: TGTGCCAGCAGCTTGACAGGGGGCTCGTACAATGAGCAGTTCTTC
CDR3 protein: CASSLTGGSYNEQFF

V gene: TRBV18
D gene: NA
clone size: NA
J gene: TRBJ1-1
CDR3 DNA: TGTGCCAGCTCAGTAATGAACACTGAAGCTTTCTTT
CDR3 protein: CASSVMNTEAFF

V gene: TRBV2
D gene: NA
clone size: NA
J gene: TRBJ2-7
CDR3 DNA: TGTGCCAGCAGTGATGAGGGTATCTACGAGCAGTACTTC
CDR3 protein: CASSDEGIYEQYF

V gene: TRBV11-2
D gene: NA
clone size: once
J gene: TRBJ2-7
CDR3 DNA: TGTGCCAGCAGCTCCCGGGGTCCCCCGGCGGACGAGCAGTACTTC
CDR3 protein: CASSSRGPPADEQYF

V gene: TRBV4-1
D gene: NA
clone size: NA
J gene: TRBJ1-6
CDR3 DNA: TGCGCCAGCAGCCCCGTCGGGGGGGGGCAGAACTCACCCCTCCACTTT
CDR3 protein: CASSPVGGGQNSPLHF

V gene: TRBV19
D gene: TRBD1
clone size: NA
J gene: TRBJ1-5
CDR3 DNA: TGTGCCAGTAGTATCTACTTCTTACCAGGGGGGAGCAATCAGCCCCAGCATTTT
CDR3 protein: CASSIYFLPGGSNQPQHF

V gene: TRBV7-8
D gene: TRBD1
clone size: NA
J gene: TRBJ1-3
CDR3 DNA: TGTGCCAGCAGCTTAGGACAGGGGGCAAACACCATATATTTT
CDR3 protein: CASSLGQGANTIYF

V gene: TRBV5-1
D gene: NA
clone size: NA
J gene: TRBJ1-5
CDR3 DNA: TGCGCCAGCAGCTTGAACCCAGGGGATCAGCCCCAGCATTTT
CDR3 protein: CASSLNPGDQPQHF

V gene: TRBV9
D gene: NA
clone size: once
J gene: TRBJ2-7
CDR3 DNA: TGTGCCAGCAGCTCGAGCCCCCCTCTAAGTCCTTACGAGCAGTACTTC
CDR3 protein: CASSSSPPLSPYEQYF

V gene: TRBV5-1
D gene: TRBD2
clone size: NA
J gene: TRBJ2-3
CDR3 DNA: TGCGCCAGCAGCTTGGGCGTGACTAGCGGGGGTATCGCGTATTTT
CDR3 protein: CASSLGVTSGGIAYF

V gene: TRBV3-1/TRBV3-2
D gene: TRBD2
clone size: NA
J gene: TRBJ2-1
CDR3 DNA: TGTGCCAGCAGCCAAGAAGGGGTGCTAGCGGGGTCCTACAATGAGCAGTTCTTC
CDR3 protein: CASSQEGVLAGSYNEQFF

V gene: TRBV19
D gene: TRBD1
clone size: NA
J gene: TRBJ2-2
CDR3 DNA: TGTGCCAGTAGTAGGGGACAGGGAAGCACCGGGGAGCTGTTTTTT
CDR3 protein: CASSRGQGSTGELFF

V gene: TRBV10-3
D gene: TRBD1
clone size: NA
J gene: TRBJ1-1
CDR3 DNA: TGTGCCACCGTGACAGGGAGCCTGAACACTGAAGCTTTCTTT
CDR3 protein: CATVTGSLNTEAFF

V gene: TRBV18
D gene: TRBD1
clone size: NA
J gene: TRBJ2-7
CDR3 DNA: TGTGCCAGCTCTTCCGGGACAGGGGGTTTCTACGAGCAGTACTTC
CDR3 protein: CASSSGTGGFYEQYF

V gene: TRBV21-1
D gene: NA
clone size: NA
J gene: TRBJ1-2
CDR3 DNA: TGTGCCAGCAGCAAAGCGCGGGAAGAGGACAGGGGGTTTTATGGCTACACCTTC
CDR3 protein: CASSKAREEDRGFYGYTF

V gene: TRBV3-1/TRBV3-2
D gene: NA
clone size: once
J gene: TRBJ2-3
CDR3 DNA: TGTGCCAGCAGCCAAGTTCGTCCCTTTAACACAGATACGCAGTATTTT
CDR3 protein: CASSQVRPFNTDTQYF

V gene: TRBV7-8
D gene: TRBD1
clone size: NA
J gene: TRBJ1-1
CDR3 DNA: TGTGCCAGTCACACAGGGGAGCCGAACACTGAAGCTTTCTTT
CDR3 protein: CASHTGEPNTEAFF

V gene: TRBV28
D gene: NA
clone size: NA
J gene: TRBJ1-1
CDR3 DNA: TGTGCCAGCAGCTTCTCCCAGGCCCAAGCTTTCTTT
CDR3 protein: CASSFSQAQAFF

V gene: TRBV28
D gene: NA
clone size: NA
J gene: TRBJ1-3
CDR3 DNA: TGTGCCAGCAGTTATCGGGGGGCGAATGGAAACACCATATATTTT
CDR3 protein: CASSYRGANGNTIYF

V gene: TRBV5-6
D gene: NA
clone size: NA
J gene: TRBJ2-7
CDR3 DNA: TGTGCCAGCAGCGATGAGGTGGTAGGCGAGCAGTACTTC
CDR3 protein: CASSDEVVGEQYF

V gene: TRBV6-2/TRBV6-3
D gene: NA
clone size: NA
J gene: TRBJ2-2
CDR3 DNA: TGTGCCAGCAGTCCGACCGCGGAGATAACCGGGGAGCTGTTTTTT
CDR3 protein: CASSPTAEITGELFF